Below, 30 T cell receptor beta chains from the same sample are listed, as sequenced in a study of T-cell memory formation after mild COVID-19. TCRdb reprocessed the 5' RACE reads with MiXCR, giving one entry per CDR3 protein. The sample includes around 110,000 distinct CDR3 sequences, roughly 12% seen only once; the top ten take around 25%. Material: PBMCs or a T cell subset sorted from them (not recorded which). The receptors originated from an adult woman who had mild COVID-19 (a few samples of this study predate the infection). Cell type and time point are not known.

At least ten counts were recorded for this clonotype. The V gene is TRBV7-8, the J gene TRBJ2-5; 9 bases fit TRBD2. V shed 8 bases, J shed 4 bases, and the junction held 8 bases outside the gene matches. The CDR3 contains 14 residues. Germline V gene sequence: CDR1 SGHVS, CDR2 FQNEAQ. CDR3 in amino acids: CASSSGRRLETQYF. In DNA, the CDR3 is TGTGCCAGCTCCAGCGGGAGGAGGTTAGAGACCCAGTACTTC.

The table lists this clonotype with a few counts. This chain joins TRBV7-9 and TRBJ2-1; 13 nucleotides align to TRBD2. The CDR3 has 16 amino acids. The junction had 4 bases not matched to a gene; V was cut back by 6 bases and J by 2 bases. Germline-derived CDR1 and CDR2 are SEHNR and FQNEAQ (reference sequence). This CDR3 is CASRQGTSGAYNEQFF. The CDR3 region has the DNA TGTGCCAGCAGACAAGGGACTAGCGGGGCCTACAATGAGCAGTTCTTC.

This clonotype was recorded many times. The V and J genes are TRBV4-3 and TRBJ2-1, with TRBD1 matching over 8 bases. The V gene's germline CDR1 is LGHNA and CDR2 YSLEER. Losses at the gene ends were 0 bases for V and 4 bases for J; bases not matched to a gene: 8. This CDR3 has 17 amino acids. CDR3 region: CASSQDRGTGVYNEQFF. The DNA of the CDR3 is TGCGCCAGCAGCCAAGATCGGGGGACAGGAGTTTACAATGAGCAGTTCTTC.

This clonotype has a handful of counts. The CDR3 nucleotides are TGTGCCAGCAGCGTTGGGGGCCCGGAGACCCAGTACTTC. Residues: CASSVGGPETQYF. The V call is TRBV9, the J call TRBJ2-5, with D possibly being TRBD1 (6 bases). CDR1 and CDR2 (germline): SGDLS, YYNGEE. This CDR3 is 13 amino acids long. V was trimmed by 2 bases and J by 5 bases, leaving 10 bases between them.

This clonotype was detected a few times. V usage is TRBV9 and J usage is TRBJ1-4, with D perhaps TRBD1 (5 bases). Trimming took 1 base from V and 2 from J, leaving 12 bases between them. Germline CDR1 reads SGDLS; CDR2 reads YYNGEE. The CDR3 is made up of 16 amino acids. The CDR3, as DNA: TGTGCCAGCAGCGTAAATGGACAACCTACTAATGAAAAACTGTTTTTT. The encoded protein is CASSVNGQPTNEKLFF.

The rearrangement uses TRBV7-6 and TRBJ2-3, with TRBD2 matching over 8 bases. The germline V gene encodes CDR1 SGHVS and CDR2 FNYEAQ. CDR3 length: 17 residues. V was clipped by 4 bases and J by 0 bases; unmatched bases: 9. In nucleotides, the CDR3 is TGTGCCAGCAGCTGGCCCCGGGGGGGCTCGAGCACAGATACGCAGTATTTT. Residues: CASSWPRGGSSTDTQYF.

This clonotype was seen a handful of times. V usage is TRBV10-2 and J usage is TRBJ2-7; 8 bases agree with TRBD2. The trim removed 2 bases at V and 6 bases at J, leaving 3 bases unmatched. This CDR3 region has 13 residues. CDR1 WSHSY and CDR2 SAAADI come from the germline V gene. CDR3 DNA sequence: TGCGCCAGCAGTGAGAGCGCGGGAGGCGAGCAGTACTTC. Translation gives CASSESAGGEQYF.

V usage is TRBV7-9 and J usage is TRBJ2-1; 9 bases are shared with TRBD2. V shed 6 bases, J shed 9 bases, and the junction held 15 bases outside the gene matches. This CDR3 comprises 16 residues. Germline CDR1 SEHNR, CDR2 FQNEAQ (reference sequence). This chain's CDR3 is CASRPIAGAHPGEQFF. DNA of the CDR3: TGTGCCAGCAGGCCTATAGCGGGGGCCCACCCGGGTGAGCAGTTCTTC.

This clonotype appeared many times. The J gene is TRBJ2-3, the V gene TRBV6-2 or TRBV6-3; 8 nucleotides align to TRBD1. CDR1 and CDR2 (germline): MNHEY, SVGEGT. Trimming removed 2 bases from V and 4 bases from J; junction bases left unmatched: 2. The CDR3 loop spans 14 amino acids. For the CDR3, the DNA is TGTGCCAGCAGTTACGGACAGGGTGCAGATACGCAGTATTTT. This gives the protein CASSYGQGADTQYF.

This clonotype was found a few times. The chain couples TRBV4-2 to TRBJ2-3, with TRBD2 identical over 8 bases. Trimming at V came to 0 bases and at J to 1 base, leaving 12 bases not matched to a gene. The CDR3 is 19 amino acids. CDR1 is LGHNA, CDR2 YNFKEQ, per germline. CDR3 in DNA: TGTGCCAGCAGCCAAGAAACGTCGGGTGCGGGGGGTCGCACAGATACGCAGTATTTT. It encodes CASSQETSGAGGRTDTQYF.

This clonotype was found many times. V usage is TRBV7-9 and J usage is TRBJ2-2; D call uncertain. Trimming removed 2 bases from V and 5 bases from J, with 24 bases in between. Germline V CDR1 and CDR2: SEHNR, FQNEAQ (reference sequence). The CDR3 contains 19 residues. CDR3 loop: CASSLFSGRGHRETGELFF. In DNA, the CDR3 is TGTGCCAGCAGCTTATTTTCGGGCAGAGGCCATCGTGAGACCGGGGAGCTGTTTTTT.

The chain links TRBV9 to TRBJ2-4, with D uncertain. The V and J ends lost 4 bases and 0 bases respectively, with 11 bases between them. The CDR3 is 15 amino acids. Per germline, CDR1 SGDLS and CDR2 YYNGEE. The CDR3 sequence: CASSPQPIAKNIQYF. CDR3 coding DNA: TGTGCCAGCAGCCCCCAGCCGATAGCCAAAAACATTCAGTACTTC.

This clonotype was detected ten times or more. The chain joins TRBV7-9 to TRBJ2-1; no clear D gene. The V gene lost 1 base and the J gene lost 3 bases, with 1 base spanning the gap. From germline, CDR1 is SEHNR and CDR2 FQNEAQ (reference sequence). The CDR3 loop spans 12 amino acids. This CDR3 is CASSLVYNEQFF. The DNA of the CDR3 is TGTGCCAGCAGCTTAGTCTACAATGAGCAGTTCTTC.

The chain couples TRBV3-1 to TRBJ2-7; 10 nucleotides match TRBD2. The CDR3 spans 18 residues. Losses at the gene ends were 4 bases for V and 3 bases for J; bases not matched to a gene: 15. Germline-derived CDR1 and CDR2 are LGHDT and YNNKEL (reference sequence). The CDR3 spells CASSPIWTSGSPIYEQYF. The CDR3 DNA reads as TGTGCCAGCAGCCCCATCTGGACTAGCGGCTCACCTATCTACGAGCAGTACTTC.

The chain couples TRBV7-9 to TRBJ2-5, with TRBD1 matching over 10 bases. The CDR3 sequence is 16 residues long. V gave up 4 bases and J gave up 5 bases; unmatched junction bases: 10. Germline V lookup: CDR1 SEHNR, CDR2 FQNEAQ (reference sequence). CDR3 region: CASSYRDRGDGETQYF. The CDR3 DNA sequence: TGTGCCAGCAGCTACCGGGACAGGGGTGACGGGGAGACCCAGTACTTC.

Ten or more counts support this clonotype. The chain has TRBV20-1 and TRBJ2-7; 8 bases line up with TRBD2. V was pared by 3 bases and J by 0 bases, with 7 bases of the junction left unmatched. From germline, CDR1 is DFQATT and CDR2 SNEGSKA (reference sequence). The CDR3 consists of 15 residues. The CDR3 DNA reads as TGCAGTGCTAGTTTACGGGGGGGCCTCTCCTACGAGCAGTACTTC. It translates to CSASLRGGLSYEQYF.

There are many counts of this clonotype. The chain combines TRBV12-3 or TRBV12-4 with TRBJ2-3, with 7 bases lining up with TRBD2. The CDR3 has 17 amino acids. V was pared by 6 bases and J by 6 bases, with 18 bases of the junction left unmatched. This CDR3 is CASSPSGVAAGVDTQYF. The CDR3 DNA sequence: TGTGCCAGCAGCCCCTCGGGGGTAGCGGCGGGGGTTGATACGCAGTATTTT.

The table lists this clonotype with a few counts. This chain joins TRBV19 and TRBJ2-1, with 11 bases matching TRBD2. The CDR3 sequence is 15 residues long. Germline V gene lookup returns CDR1 LNHDA and CDR2 SQIVND (reference sequence). Losses at the gene ends were 6 bases for V and 6 bases for J; bases not matched to a gene: 7. CDR3 residues: CASRSVAGGPNEQFF. The CDR3 coding sequence is TGTGCCAGTAGATCGGTAGCGGGAGGGCCCAATGAGCAGTTCTTC.

The gene calls are TRBV9 and TRBJ2-7, with D perhaps TRBD2 (5 bases). Germline assignment: CDR1 SGDLS and CDR2 YYNGEE. Trimming left V 4 bases short and J 7 bases short, with 24 bases between. CDR3 length equals 16 residues. CDR3 sequence (DNA): TGTGCCAGCAGCCGAGGCAGTGGACTCTCCACCGGGGAGCAGTACTTC. Its protein is CASSRGSGLSTGEQYF.

This clonotype came up a few times. V gene TRBV11-2 combines with J gene TRBJ1-1; TRBD1 is a possible D gene (6 bases). The CDR3 runs 13 residues. CDR1 SGHAT and CDR2 FQNNGV come from the germline V gene. The ends were cut back, 1 base at V and 7 bases at J, with 10 bases in the middle. This CDR3 reads CASSLGGGFEAFF. The CDR3 DNA is TGTGCCAGCAGCTTAGGGGGGGGCTTTGAAGCTTTCTTT. The complete variable domain, with remaining parts taken from reference TRBV11-2 and TRBJ1-1, reads EAGVAQSPRYKIIEKRQSVAFWCNPISGHATLYWYQQILGQGPKLLIQFQNNGVVDDSQLPKDRFSAERLKGVDSTLKIQPAKLEDSAVYLCASSLGGGFEAFFGQGTRLTVV.

The gene calls are TRBV9 and TRBJ1-1, with a tentative D call TRBD1 (5 bases). Trimming removed 0 bases at V and 1 base at J, with 10 bases between. CDR3 length equals 15 residues. Germline V gene lookup returns CDR1 SGDLS and CDR2 YYNGEE. The CDR3 DNA reads TGTGCCAGCAGCGTAGGGGGCAGTCAGAACACTGAAGCTTTCTTT. Translation: CASSVGGSQNTEAFF.

This clonotype was observed many times. V and J are TRBV5-1 and TRBJ2-1; 7 bases match TRBD2. With V trimmed by 4 bases and J by 4 bases, 14 bases remained unmatched. Germline CDR1 and CDR2: SGHRS and YFSETQ. This CDR3 has 17 amino acids. CDR3: CASSRYRDYELYNEQFF. In DNA form, the CDR3 reads TGCGCCAGCAGCAGGTACCGGGACTACGAACTGTACAATGAGCAGTTCTTC.

This rearrangement joins TRBV6-6 to TRBJ1-3, with 7 positions matching TRBD1. The CDR3 runs 17 residues. The trim removed 6 bases at V and 0 bases at J, leaving 11 bases unmatched. The germline V gene encodes CDR1 MNHNY and CDR2 SVGAGI (reference sequence). The CDR3 bases are TGTGCCAGCAGCTATTCGAGTCAGGGGGACTCTGGAAACACCATATATTTT. Translated, it gives CASSYSSQGDSGNTIYF.

A few counts support this clonotype. The chain has TRBV6-1 and TRBJ2-3; TRBD1 might be the D (6 bases). Germline V gene sequence: CDR1 MNHNS, CDR2 SASEGT. The length of the CDR3 is 14 residues. V was clipped by 1 base and J by 5 bases, with 10 bases between them. The CDR3 DNA reads as TGTGCCAGCAGTGAAGGCAGGGGTGGAGATACGCAGTATTTT. This gives the protein CASSEGRGGDTQYF.

This clonotype has a handful of counts. This rearrangement joins TRBV27 to TRBJ2-7; perhaps D is TRBD1 or TRBD2 (6 bases each). Germline V gives CDR1 MNHEY, CDR2 SMNVEV (reference sequence). V lost 3 bases and J 2 bases, leaving 14 bases between the germline ends. This CDR3 comprises 15 residues. CDR3 coding DNA: TGTGCCAGCAGTTTTTTTTCGGGGGCCACCTACGAGCAGTACTTC. Translated: CASSFFSGATYEQYF.

This clonotype showed up many times. This rearrangement joins TRBV6-2 or TRBV6-3 to TRBJ2-1; TRBD2 matches at 9 bases. CDR3 size: 11 residues. The germline CDR1 and CDR2 sequences are MNHEY and SVGEGT. Unmatched junction bases numbered 3, after V lost 8 bases and J lost 10 bases. Here the CDR3 reads CASLAGTEQFF. CDR3 DNA: TGTGCCAGCCTAGCGGGGACGGAGCAGTTCTTC.

The rearrangement joins TRBV6-2 or TRBV6-3 to TRBJ2-1, with D perhaps TRBD1 (6 bases). The length of the CDR3 is 13 residues. V lost 6 bases, J lost 8 bases, and 14 bases lay in between. Germline-derived CDR1 and CDR2 are MNHEY and SVGEGT. This chain's CDR3 is CASSLRDNHEQFF. The CDR3 bases are TGTGCCAGCAGCCTCCGGGACAATCATGAGCAGTTCTTC.

The rearrangement joins TRBV30 to TRBJ2-6; D gene uncertain. V shed 1 base and J shed 0 bases, with 7 bases lying between them. Per germline, CDR1 GTSNPN and CDR2 SVGIG (reference sequence). The CDR3 runs to 15 residues. The CDR3 here is CAWSELSSGANVLTF. The CDR3 nucleotides are TGTGCCTGGAGTGAGCTGAGCTCTGGGGCCAACGTCCTGACTTTC.

This clonotype was observed at least ten times. The chain combines TRBV5-1 with TRBJ2-1; 9 bases are a match to TRBD1. J was trimmed by 10 bases and V by 4 bases; bases with no gene match: 15. Per germline, CDR1 SGHRS and CDR2 YFSETQ. CDR3 length: 16 amino acids. The CDR3 DNA is TGCGCCAGCAGCCCCATGGGGACAGGGTACGGCCGGGAGCAGTTCTTC. Its translation is CASSPMGTGYGREQFF. Full variable domain (missing parts from reference TRBV5-1 and TRBJ2-1): KAGVTQTPRYLIKTRGQQVTLSCSPISGHRSVSWYQQTPGQGLQFLFEYFSETQRNKGNFPGRFSGRQFSNSRSEMNVSTLELGDSALYLCASSPMGTGYGREQFFGPGTRLTVL.

The rearrangement joins TRBV7-8 to TRBJ1-4, with 9 bases that match TRBD1. The germline CDR1 and CDR2 sequences are SGHVS and FQNEAQ. The CDR3 totals 14 residues. The J segment lost 7 bases and the V segment lost 4 bases, leaving 4 bases of the junction unmatched. This CDR3 reads CASSSGTGSEKLFF. In DNA form, the CDR3 reads TGTGCCAGCAGCTCGGGGACAGGGAGTGAAAAACTGTTTTTT.